Below, 25 T cell receptor beta chains from the same sample are listed, as sequenced in a study of control samples from healthy donors and cancer patients. Measured with immunoSEQ multiplex PCR; TCRdb has only the in-frame clones, and not every one. The data show 150,000 to 200,000 clones, nearly 90% seen once. The sequenced material came from blood. Every receptor here comes from a woman in her 50s in good health.

This sequence joins TRBV12-3 or TRBV12-4 and TRBJ1-1, with TRBD1 as a possible D gene (6 bases). The CDR3 runs to 11 residues. Trimming left V 2 bases short and J 11 bases short, with 9 bases between. DNA for the CDR3: TGTGCCAGCAGTTTAAACAGGGCCGCTTTCTTT. Its translation: CASSLNRAAFF.

This sequence joins TRBV5-6 and TRBJ2-5, with D possibly TRBD2 on 5 matching bases. Germline-derived CDR1 and CDR2 are SGHDT and YYEEEE. There are 17 residues in the CDR3. With 3 bases removed from V and 4 bases from J, the gap between germline ends came to 22 bases. DNA for the CDR3: TGTGCCAGCAGCTCCGGGAAAATAACCTCAATTCCAGAGACCCAGTACTTC. Encoded protein: CASSSGKITSIPETQYF.

The V call is TRBV6-5, the J call TRBJ2-3, with 7 bases matching TRBD2. V was clipped by 8 bases and J by 5 bases; unmatched bases: 4. The CDR3 sequence is 12 residues long. Per germline, CDR1 MNHEY and CDR2 SVGAGI. The DNA of the CDR3 is TGTGCCAGCGTTGGGGGGGGAGATACGCAGTATTTT. Translating gives CASVGGGDTQYF.

The chain couples TRBV24-1 to TRBJ1-2, with a weak D call TRBD1 (5 bases). This CDR3 is built from 13 residues. Germline values: CDR1 KGHDR, CDR2 SFDVKD. V lost 5 bases to trimming and J lost 8 bases, with 14 bases between them. The CDR3 loop is CATSAHDRSGYTF. The CDR3, as DNA: TGTGCCACCAGTGCCCACGACAGAAGCGGCTACACCTTC.

With respect to this clone: An end of the junction does not agree with germline; a read error may underlie this. The chain employs TRBV27 and TRBJ1-5, with D possibly matching TRBD1 (5 bases). The V gene's germline CDR1 is MNHEY and CDR2 SMNVEV (reference sequence). This CDR3 is built from 14 residues. CDR3 in DNA: TGTGCCAGCACTTTAACGGGGGGAGGACAGCCCCAGCATTTT. Translation: CASTLTGGGQPQHF.

On this clone itself: This specimen includes other DNA sequences encoding the same CDR3. V gene TRBV28 combines with J gene TRBJ2-1; D call uncertain. The CDR3 loop spans 14 amino acids. V dropped 2 bases and J dropped 0 bases, with 5 bases sitting between them. CDR1 is MDHEN, CDR2 SYDVKM, per germline. This CDR3 reads CASSLGGSYNEQFF. The DNA for the CDR3 is TGTGCCAGCAGTTTAGGTGGCTCCTACAATGAGCAGTTCTTC.

The CDR3 is CASSLNGGPYNEQFF. CDR3 nucleotide sequence: TGTGCCAGCAGCTTAAACGGGGGGCCCTACAATGAGCAGTTCTTC. The rearrangement joins TRBV7-3 to TRBJ2-1, with D possibly being TRBD2 (7 bases). This CDR3 has 15 amino acids. V was clipped by 1 base and J by 2 bases, with 9 bases between them. Germline V gene sequence: CDR1 SGHTA, CDR2 FQGTGA.

CDR3 loop: CASSGRRAQAFTDTQYF. For the CDR3, the DNA is TGTGCCAGCAGTGGCCGGCGAGCGCAGGCCTTCACAGATACGCAGTATTTT. The V and J genes are TRBV28 and TRBJ2-3; D uncertain. V was shortened by 5 bases and J by 2 bases, with 20 bases between the two germline ends. The germline V gene has CDR1 MDHEN and CDR2 SYDVKM. This CDR3 is built from 17 residues.

J is TRBJ2-4 and V is TRBV6-2 or TRBV6-3, with 7 positions matching TRBD1. The CDR3 is made up of 13 amino acids. After removal of 6 bases from V and 5 bases from J, the junction contained 4 bases not matched to a gene. Germline V lookup: CDR1 MNHEY, CDR2 SVGEGT. The CDR3 region is CASRPTGENIQYF. As DNA, the CDR3 is TGTGCCAGCAGACCTACAGGGGAAAACATTCAGTACTTC.

This clone showed up just once. This chain connects TRBV6-5 to TRBJ1-1, with D hard to call. This CDR3 is 13 amino acids long. Germline V gives CDR1 MNHEY, CDR2 SVGAGI. V gave up 6 bases and J gave up 6 bases, with 14 bases separating them. The CDR3 coding sequence is TGTGCCAGCAGGACGGACCAGGCCGCTGAAGCTTTCTTT. Translation gives CASRTDQAAEAFF.

The chain carries TRBV6-5 and TRBJ1-6, with unresolved D. CDR1 MNHEY and CDR2 SVGAGI come from the germline V gene. CDR3 size: 16 residues. The V and J ends lost 0 bases and 7 bases respectively, with 13 bases between them. CDR3 nucleotide sequence: TGTGCCAGCAGTTACTCGGATGTATGGGTAAATTCACCCCTCCACTTT. Protein sequence: CASSYSDVWVNSPLHF.

About this clone: A read error may produce the germline difference seen at one junction end. The chain has TRBV20-1 and TRBJ1-2; D unclear. In germline, CDR1 is DFQATT, CDR2 SNEGSKA (reference sequence). The CDR3 contains 8 residues. DNA for the CDR3: TGCAGTGTACCCCCCCTTTTATTC. Translation: CSVPPLLF.

The chain is built from TRBV7-8 and TRBJ2-1; 15 nucleotides align to TRBD2. V shed 0 bases, J shed 6 bases, and the junction held 3 bases outside the gene matches. This CDR3 contains 17 residues. CDR1 is SGHVS and CDR2 is FQNEAQ in the germline V gene. The CDR3: CASSLAGTSGGFNEQFF. The DNA of the CDR3 is TGTGCCAGCAGCTTAGCGGGGACTAGCGGGGGGTTCAATGAGCAGTTCTTC.

This chain links TRBV15 with TRBJ1-1; D might be TRBD1 (6 bases). The CDR3 runs to 14 residues. The germline V gene has CDR1 LNHNV and CDR2 YYDKDF (reference sequence). The V gene lost 4 bases and the J gene lost 4 bases, with 13 bases spanning the gap. CDR3 in DNA: TGTGCCACCAGCATTAGACAGGCCGTCACTGAAGCTTTCTTT. This translates into CATSIRQAVTEAFF.

The chain carries TRBV5-1 and TRBJ1-3, with TRBD1 identical over 9 bases. J lost 5 bases, V lost 3 bases, and 3 bases had no gene match. CDR3 length: 14 amino acids. Germline CDR1 reads SGHRS; CDR2 reads YFSETQ. This CDR3 is CASSWDRARNTIYF. DNA for the CDR3: TGCGCCAGCAGCTGGGACAGGGCACGAAACACCATATATTTT.

This chain connects TRBV6-2 or TRBV6-3 to TRBJ1-1; TRBD1 might be the D (5 bases). The ends were cut back, 5 bases at V and 8 bases at J, with 12 bases in the middle. Germline-derived CDR1 and CDR2 are MNHEY and SVGEGT. The CDR3 is 12 amino acids. CDR3 sequence: CASSARVWEAFF. The CDR3 nucleotides read TGTGCCAGCAGTGCCAGGGTTTGGGAAGCTTTCTTT.

V gene TRBV2 combines with J gene TRBJ2-4, with D tentatively TRBD1 or TRBD2 (5 bases each). CDR3 size: 15 residues. Trimming cost V 8 bases and J 0 bases, with 14 bases left between them. The germline V gene has CDR1 SNHLY and CDR2 FYNNEI. The CDR3 DNA follows: TGTGCCAGCTCGGGGCCGAAGCCAGCCAAAAACATTCAGTACTTC. Translating gives CASSGPKPAKNIQYF.

V and J are TRBV28 and TRBJ1-5, with D unresolved. V lost 10 bases to trimming and J lost 3 bases, with 16 bases between them. The germline gives CDR1 MDHEN, CDR2 SYDVKM. There are 14 residues in the CDR3. Here the CDR3 reads CATTDPIPNQPQHF. Written as DNA, the CDR3 is TGTGCCACTACCGACCCGATCCCCAATCAGCCCCAGCATTTT.

The chain couples TRBV5-1 to TRBJ2-5, with 9 bases that match TRBD1. This CDR3 comprises 15 residues. Germline V gene data show CDR1 as SGHRS and CDR2 as YFSETQ. Unmatched junction bases numbered 11, after V lost 6 bases and J lost 5 bases. In DNA, the CDR3 is TGCGCCAGCAACCCCGCAACAGGGGGCGGGGAGACCCAGTACTTC. It codes for CASNPATGGGETQYF.

This sequence joins TRBV27 and TRBJ1-6; D not certain. This CDR3 comprises 16 residues. From germline, CDR1 is MNHEY and CDR2 SMNVEV (reference sequence). V was cut by 3 bases and J by 13 bases, with 22 bases left in between. The chain's CDR3 is CASSFSQSDSSAPLHF. The CDR3 DNA reads TGTGCCAGCAGTTTCAGTCAATCGGACTCGTCCGCCCCCCTCCACTTT.

The chain carries TRBV28 and TRBJ1-5; 9 nucleotides line up with TRBD1. Germline-derived CDR1 and CDR2 are MDHEN and SYDVKM. Trimming cost V 5 bases and J 6 bases; bases outside gene matches: 8. The CDR3 is 15 residues long. The CDR3 protein is CASSTTDRGSQPQHF. CDR3 in DNA: TGTGCCAGCAGTACTACCGACAGGGGGAGTCAGCCCCAGCATTTT. The entire variable domain, with the rest obtained from reference TRBV28 and TRBJ1-5, is as follows: DVKVTQSSRYLVKRTGEKVFLECVQDMDHENMFWYRQDPGLGLRLIYFSYDVKMKEKGDIPEGYSVSREKKERFSLILESASTNQTSMYLCASSTTDRGSQPQHFGDGTRLSIL.

This rearrangement joins TRBV5-6 to TRBJ2-7; no reliable D call. The germline V gene encodes CDR1 SGHDT and CDR2 YYEEEE. V was clipped by 2 bases and J by 3 bases, with 12 bases between them. This CDR3 has 14 amino acids. CDR3 in DNA: TGTGCCAGCAGCTTTCACCCGACAAACTACGAGCAGTACTTC. Amino acids: CASSFHPTNYEQYF.

The chain recombines TRBV5-1 with TRBJ2-7, with 8 positions matching TRBD1. Germline V CDR1 and CDR2: SGHRS, YFSETQ. The CDR3 runs 14 residues. V trimming: 4 bases; J trimming: 2 bases; junction bases outside the gene matches: 5. The CDR3 DNA reads as TGCGCCAGCAGCGCCTCGGGACAGGCCTACGAGCAGTACTTC. Amino acid sequence: CASSASGQAYEQYF. Based on the CDR3 plus reference TRBV5-1 and TRBJ2-7, the full variable domain is KAGVTQTPRYLIKTRGQQVTLSCSPISGHRSVSWYQQTPGQGLQFLFEYFSETQRNKGNFPGRFSGRQFSNSRSEMNVSTLELGDSALYLCASSASGQAYEQYFGPGTRLTVT.

V usage is TRBV5-4 and J usage is TRBJ2-2; D not certain. V lost 3 bases, J lost 5 bases, and 11 bases lay in between. CDR3 length: 14 amino acids. Germline V CDR1 and CDR2: SGHNT, YYREEE (reference sequence). The CDR3 here is CASSSQPFTGELFF. CDR3 in DNA: TGTGCCAGCAGCTCCCAACCCTTTACCGGGGAGCTGTTTTTT. The full variable domain, rest sourced from reference TRBV5-4 and TRBJ2-2, is ETGVTQSPTHLIKTRGQQVTLRCSSQSGHNTVSWYQQALGQGPQFIFQYYREEENGRGNFPPRFSGLQFPNYSSELNVNALELDDSALYLCASSSQPFTGELFFGEGSRLTVL.

This sequence joins TRBV7-9 and TRBJ1-1, with 8 bases identical to TRBD1. Germline V CDR1 and CDR2: SEHNR, FQNEAQ (reference sequence). Trimming cost V 4 bases and J 0 bases; bases outside gene matches: 10. The CDR3 sequence is 17 residues long. In DNA form, the CDR3 reads TGTGCCAGCAGCTCCTACGGACAGGGCAGGGTGAACACTGAAGCTTTCTTT. It encodes CASSSYGQGRVNTEAFF.